The present T cell receptor (beta chain) was sequenced within a study of PD-L1 blockade in urothelial cancer. Turning to this clone: Distinct nucleotide sequences in the sample also encode this CDR3.

Time point meaning: pretreatment peripheral blood. Sample contribution per patient ranged from 1 to 8, covering pretreatment and on-treatment. The protocol was immunoSEQ multiplex PCR, while the TCRdb copy is restricted to in-frame clones and leaves out a portion. The sample has approximately 47,000 clones, approximately 78% seen once. CDR3 length: 14 amino acids. Germline V gives CDR1 MNHNS, CDR2 SASEGT. V shed 9 bases and J 0 bases; nucleotides not matched to a gene: 5. The material sequenced was PBMCs, taken around atezolizumab (anti-PD-L1) treatment. The chain employs TRBV6-1 and TRBJ2-1, with 7 positions matching TRBD1. The source of this sequence is a man aged 50 to 60 with urothelial cancer. The CDR3 spells CASIAGGSYNEQFF. The CDR3 DNA sequence: TGTGCCAGTATCGCAGGGGGCTCCTACAATGAGCAGTTCTTC.